The rows below give T cell receptor beta chains drawn from one sample of a study of T cells in Graves' hyperthyroidism and ophthalmopathy. TCRdb itself ran the multiplex PCR reads through MiXCR, one entry per CDR3 protein. The sample records 550,000 to 800,000 distinct CDR3 sequences, over 15% being singletons. Sequenced sample: blood. The receptors stem from a man between 18 and 29 years old with Graves' hyperthyroidism. CDR3s include the opening cysteine and the closing phenylalanine or tryptophan. Fields, in order: clone size, J gene, V gene, CDR3 length, CDR3 protein. Rows may omit the clone size; those that give it use once, few, many or a size class.

size: -; J: TRBJ2-7; V: TRBV18; length: 13; CDR3: CASSPGAEGGQYF
size: many; J: TRBJ1-1; V: TRBV7-2; length: 14; CDR3: CASSFRGAGEYAFF
size: few; J: TRBJ2-1; V: TRBV7-9; length: 16; CDR3: CASSTLAGGPVNEQFF
size: many; J: TRBJ2-7; V: TRBV7-9; length: 16; CDR3: CASSPLGSADSYEQYF
size: -; J: TRBJ1-4; V: TRBV2; length: 16; CDR3: CASRGQGLWSNEKLFF
size: -; J: TRBJ2-3; V: TRBV20-1; length: 11; CDR3: CSAKSSGTQYF
size: -; J: TRBJ2-3; V: TRBV19; length: 15; CDR3: CASSIGEGTTDTQYF
size: many; J: TRBJ2-1; V: TRBV20-1; length: 15; CDR3: CSARRRGAGDNEQFF
size: -; J: TRBJ1-5; V: TRBV5-6; length: 13; CDR3: CASSLAGWQPQHF
size: few; J: TRBJ2-1; V: TRBV20-1; length: 18; CDR3: CSARDFSGGRGNYNEQFF
size: many; J: TRBJ2-7; V: TRBV6-1; length: 14; CDR3: CASRYRDTVYEQYF
size: many; J: TRBJ2-1; V: TRBV6-1; length: 14; CDR3: CASSYQDRAAEQFF
size: many; J: TRBJ2-3; V: TRBV6-1; length: 13; CDR3: CASSITPKDTQYF
size: many; J: TRBJ1-2; V: TRBV20-1; length: 13; CDR3: CSARLQGNYGYTF
size: many; J: TRBJ2-2; V: TRBV7-3; length: 16; CDR3: CASSPTLAGGDGELFF
size: -; J: TRBJ1-5; V: TRBV20-1; length: 16; CDR3: CSARGLKASQMQPQHF
size: many; J: TRBJ2-7; V: TRBV3-1; length: 13; CDR3: CASSGGGLWEQYF
size: -; J: TRBJ1-4; V: TRBV5-1; length: 14; CDR3: CASSSPRDPEKLFF
size: few; J: TRBJ1-2; V: TRBV7-9; length: 13; CDR3: CASSLIGINGYTF
size: -; J: TRBJ1-2; V: TRBV18; length: 11; CDR3: CASSASSGYTF
size: -; J: TRBJ2-1; V: TRBV13; length: 12; CDR3: CASSTIAGEQFF
size: many; J: TRBJ2-7; V: TRBV30; length: 11; CDR3: CAWRWGYEQYF
size: -; J: TRBJ2-7; V: TRBV27; length: 18; CDR3: CASSFLESGTGGAIVQYF
size: few; J: TRBJ2-5; V: TRBV12-3/TRBV12-4; length: 16; CDR3: CASSFGRTVFQETQYF
size: few; J: TRBJ2-5; V: TRBV15; length: 12; CDR3: CATQDAEETQYF
size: -; J: TRBJ1-2; V: TRBV9; length: 14; CDR3: CASSVVRALYGYTF
size: few; J: TRBJ1-3; V: TRBV7-2; length: 15; CDR3: CASSLFSGSGNTIYF
size: -; J: TRBJ1-4; V: TRBV5-1; length: 14; CDR3: CASSLSPGPGKLFF
size: -; J: TRBJ2-1; V: TRBV5-1; length: 15; CDR3: CASTLVASWDNEQFF
size: few; J: TRBJ1-1; V: TRBV29-1; length: 12; CDR3: CSVEVDSSRAFF
size: many; J: TRBJ2-7; V: TRBV18; length: 14; CDR3: CASSEVARDYEQYF
size: -; J: TRBJ2-5; V: TRBV4-2; length: 15; CDR3: CASSRLAGEQETQYF
size: many; J: TRBJ2-1; V: TRBV28; length: 14; CDR3: CASVIGSGSDEQFF
size: many; J: TRBJ2-4; V: TRBV12-3/TRBV12-4; length: 14; CDR3: CASKYGGGKNIQYF
size: few; J: TRBJ2-1; V: TRBV5-1; length: 14; CDR3: CAGGVAGPYNEQFF
size: many; J: TRBJ2-7; V: TRBV7-9; length: 13; CDR3: CASSPRASYEQYF
size: few; J: TRBJ1-2; V: TRBV7-8; length: 15; CDR3: CASSLYRTTVEGYTF
size: -; J: TRBJ2-5; V: TRBV5-1; length: 14; CDR3: CASRPAGGSETQYF
size: many; J: TRBJ2-3; V: TRBV2; length: 14; CDR3: CASRKTGSTDTQYF
size: few; J: TRBJ2-3; V: TRBV25-1; length: 16; CDR3: CASSPLLAGGGDTQYF